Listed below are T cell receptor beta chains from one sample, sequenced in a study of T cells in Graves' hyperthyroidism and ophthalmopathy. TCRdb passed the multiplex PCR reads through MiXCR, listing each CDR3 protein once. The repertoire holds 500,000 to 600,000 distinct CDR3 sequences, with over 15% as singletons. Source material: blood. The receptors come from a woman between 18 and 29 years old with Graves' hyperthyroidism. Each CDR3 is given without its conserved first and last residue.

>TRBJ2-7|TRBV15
ATSITSGGPYEQY
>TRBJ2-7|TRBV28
ASSLSLALEQY
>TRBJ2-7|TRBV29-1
SVEGATPYEQY
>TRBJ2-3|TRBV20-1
SAGETDTQY
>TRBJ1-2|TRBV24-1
ATSDLGTGMSNYGYT
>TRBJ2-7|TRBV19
ASSMGSVGIYEQY
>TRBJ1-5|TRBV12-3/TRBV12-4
ASSLRRGQGARQPQH
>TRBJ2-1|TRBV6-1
ASGGPDNEQF
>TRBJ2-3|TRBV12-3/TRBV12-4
ASSSPGGADTQY
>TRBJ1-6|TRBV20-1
SASAGTTYNSPLH
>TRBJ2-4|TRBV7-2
ASSQNRGSQGGLAKNIQY
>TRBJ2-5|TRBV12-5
ASGLAGTRSVETQY
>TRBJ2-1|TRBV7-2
ASSYGGAFMNEQF
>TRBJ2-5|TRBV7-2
ASSLEAGGMETQY
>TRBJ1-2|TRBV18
ASSPPEGYNGNT
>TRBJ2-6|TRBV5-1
ASSLEGLVLT
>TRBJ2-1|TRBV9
ASSAKWGQGDEQF
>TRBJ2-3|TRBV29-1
SVGGSITDTQY
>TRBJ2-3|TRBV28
ASSNPGLAGGSTDTQY
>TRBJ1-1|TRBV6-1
ATFPRDRMNTEAF
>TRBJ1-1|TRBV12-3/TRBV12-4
ASEIGPLNTEAF
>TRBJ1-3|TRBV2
ASSGGTDPGNTIY
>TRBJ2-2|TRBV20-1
SARVGLSTGELF
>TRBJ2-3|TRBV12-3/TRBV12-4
ASSYPGQGSDTQY
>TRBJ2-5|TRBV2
ASILGASGSRTQETQY
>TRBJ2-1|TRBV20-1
SASGGTSEEQF
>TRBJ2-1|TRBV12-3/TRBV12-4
ASRPGLAGYNEQF
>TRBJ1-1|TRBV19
ASSIMTANTEAF
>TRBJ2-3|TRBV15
ATSRVKPTDTQY
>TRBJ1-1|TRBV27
ASSLSTGTEAF
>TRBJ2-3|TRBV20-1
SARLLARRTDTQY
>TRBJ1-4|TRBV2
ASMLDANEKLF
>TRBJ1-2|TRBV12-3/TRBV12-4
ASTGDSPYGYT
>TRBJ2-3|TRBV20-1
SARVGKSNTDTQY